This T cell receptor (beta chain) was sequenced for a study of regulatory T cells in long-lasting Graves disease. This clonotype was observed at least ten times. This CDR3 comprises 15 residues. J gave up 9 bases and V 4 bases, and 9 bases lay outside the gene matches. Time point reported: newly diagnosed GD, antithyroid drugs for less than 3 months. Scientists built the TCR library using RNA that was extracted from PBMCs. An endocrinology department in Xi'an, China, supplied the patients. Relying on iRepertoire HTBI primers and Arm-PCR of CDR3 regions, the team built TCR beta libraries. TCRdb redid the calling of the multiplex PCR reads with MiXCR, one entry per CDR3 protein. The sample holds some 600,000 distinct CDR3 sequences, about 16% seen once. These same records also appear under a second study, on T cells in Graves' hyperthyroidism and ophthalmopathy.

The receptor comes from a man aged 18 to 35 with Graves disease. Source: peripheral blood mononuclear cells (PBMCs), taken at new diagnosis, from a patient treated with antithyroid drugs. The genes are TRBV12-3 or TRBV12-4 and TRBJ2-1, with 10 bases fitting TRBD2. The CDR3 DNA sequence: TGTGCCAGCAGTTCAGCGGGAGGGCCCGGCAGTGAGCAGTTCTTC. It encodes CASSSAGGPGSEQFF.